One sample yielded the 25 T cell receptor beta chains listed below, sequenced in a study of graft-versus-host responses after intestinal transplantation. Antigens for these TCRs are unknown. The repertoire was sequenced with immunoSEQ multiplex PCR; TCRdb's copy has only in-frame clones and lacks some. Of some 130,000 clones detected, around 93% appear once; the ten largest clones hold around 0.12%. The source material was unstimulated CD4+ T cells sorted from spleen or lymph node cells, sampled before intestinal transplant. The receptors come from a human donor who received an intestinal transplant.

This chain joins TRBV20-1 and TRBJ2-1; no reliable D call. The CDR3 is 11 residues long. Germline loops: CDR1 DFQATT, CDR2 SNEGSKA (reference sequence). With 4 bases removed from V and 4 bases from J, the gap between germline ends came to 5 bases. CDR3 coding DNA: TGCAGTGCTATTGGGTACAATGAGCAGTTCTTC. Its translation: CSAIGYNEQFF.

CDR3 sequence: CASSYGLATYNEQFF. The CDR3 bases are TGTGCCAGCAGTTACGGCCTAGCGACTTACAATGAGCAGTTCTTC. The V gene is TRBV6-5, the J gene TRBJ2-1, with a tentative D call TRBD2 (6 bases). The V end lost 2 bases, the J end lost 4 bases, and 12 bases lay between the germline ends. The germline V gene has CDR1 MNHEY and CDR2 SVGAGI. The CDR3 runs to 15 residues.

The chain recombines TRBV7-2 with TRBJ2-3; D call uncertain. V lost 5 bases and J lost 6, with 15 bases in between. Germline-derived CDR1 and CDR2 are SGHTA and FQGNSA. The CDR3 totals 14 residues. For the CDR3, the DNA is TGTGCCAGCAGCGCACCGCCGATAGGTGATACGCAGTATTTT. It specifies CASSAPPIGDTQYF.

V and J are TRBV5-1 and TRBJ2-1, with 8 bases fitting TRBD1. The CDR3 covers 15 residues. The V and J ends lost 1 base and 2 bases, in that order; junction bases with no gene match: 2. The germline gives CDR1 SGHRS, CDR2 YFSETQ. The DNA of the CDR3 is TGCGCCAGCAGCTTGTCAGGGGGCGCCTACAATGAGCAGTTCTTC. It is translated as CASSLSGGAYNEQFF.

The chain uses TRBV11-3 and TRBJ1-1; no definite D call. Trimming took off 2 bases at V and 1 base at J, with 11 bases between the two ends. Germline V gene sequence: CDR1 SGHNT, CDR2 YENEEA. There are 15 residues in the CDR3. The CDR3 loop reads CASSLSGNGNTEAFF. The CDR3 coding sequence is TGTGCCAGCAGCTTATCAGGCAACGGGAACACTGAAGCTTTCTTT. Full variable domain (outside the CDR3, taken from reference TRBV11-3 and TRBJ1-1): EAGVVQSPRYKIIEKKQPVAFWCNPISGHNTLYWYLQNLGQGPELLIRYENEEAVDDSQLPKDRFSAERLKGVDSTLKIQPAELGDSAVYLCASSLSGNGNTEAFFGQGTRLTVV.

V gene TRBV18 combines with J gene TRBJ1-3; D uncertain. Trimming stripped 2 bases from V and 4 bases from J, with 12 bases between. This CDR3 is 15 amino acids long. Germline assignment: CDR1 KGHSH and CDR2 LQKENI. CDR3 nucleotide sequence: TGTGCCAGCTCACCAAGCTACCCCGGAGGAAACACCATATATTTT. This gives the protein CASSPSYPGGNTIYF.

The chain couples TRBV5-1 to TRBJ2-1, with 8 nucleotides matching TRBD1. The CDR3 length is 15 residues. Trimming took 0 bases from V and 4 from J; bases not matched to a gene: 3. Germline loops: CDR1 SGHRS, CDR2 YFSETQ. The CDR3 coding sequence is TGCGCCAGCAGCTTGGGTGGGACAGGATACAATGAGCAGTTCTTC. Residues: CASSLGGTGYNEQFF.

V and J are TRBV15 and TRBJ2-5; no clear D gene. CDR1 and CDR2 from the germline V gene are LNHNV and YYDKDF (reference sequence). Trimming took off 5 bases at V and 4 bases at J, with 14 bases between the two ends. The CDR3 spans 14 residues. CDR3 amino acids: CATSWISGRETQYF. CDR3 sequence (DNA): TGTGCCACCAGCTGGATCTCGGGCAGAGAGACCCAGTACTTC.

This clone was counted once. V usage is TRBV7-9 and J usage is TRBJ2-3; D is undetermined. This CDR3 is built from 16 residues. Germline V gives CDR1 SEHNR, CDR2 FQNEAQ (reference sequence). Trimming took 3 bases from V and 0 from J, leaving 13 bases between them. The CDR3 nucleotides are TGTGCCAGCAGCTTTGGTCCAGCAGTTAGCACAGATACGCAGTATTTT. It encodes CASSFGPAVSTDTQYF.

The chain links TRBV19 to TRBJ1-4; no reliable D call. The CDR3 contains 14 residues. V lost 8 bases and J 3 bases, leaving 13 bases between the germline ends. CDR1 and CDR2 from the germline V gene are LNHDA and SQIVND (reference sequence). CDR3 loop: CASRDTGANEKLFF. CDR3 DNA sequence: TGTGCCAGTCGAGATACCGGGGCTAATGAAAAACTGTTTTTT.

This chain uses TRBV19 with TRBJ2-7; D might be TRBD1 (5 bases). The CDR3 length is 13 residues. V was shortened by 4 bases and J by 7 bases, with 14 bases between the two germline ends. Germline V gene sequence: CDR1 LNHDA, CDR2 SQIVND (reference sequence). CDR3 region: CASSKPGATEQYF. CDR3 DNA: TGTGCCAGTAGTAAGCCTGGGGCCACAGAGCAGTACTTC.

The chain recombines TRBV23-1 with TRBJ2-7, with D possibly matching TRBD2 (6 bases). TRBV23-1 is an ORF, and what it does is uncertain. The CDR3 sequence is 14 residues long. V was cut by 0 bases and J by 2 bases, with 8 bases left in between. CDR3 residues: CASSQSGEAYEQYF. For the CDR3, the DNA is TGCGCCAGCAGTCAATCAGGGGAGGCCTACGAGCAGTACTTC.

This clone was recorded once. CDR3 nucleotide sequence: TGTGCCAGCAGCGTAGGGCTGGGGCTAGTTGAGCAGTACTTC. It specifies CASSVGLGLVEQYF. The V call is TRBV9, the J call TRBJ2-7; possible D gene TRBD1, 5 bases. Germline assignment: CDR1 SGDLS and CDR2 YYNGEE. V was clipped by 0 bases and J by 7 bases, with 14 bases between them. This CDR3 is 14 amino acids long.

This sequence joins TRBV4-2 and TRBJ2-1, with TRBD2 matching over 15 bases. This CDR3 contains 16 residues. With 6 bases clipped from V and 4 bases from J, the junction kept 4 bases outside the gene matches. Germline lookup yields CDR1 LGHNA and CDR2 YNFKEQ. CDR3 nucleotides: TGTGCCAGCAGTGACGGGACTAGCGGGAGGTACAATGAGCAGTTCTTC. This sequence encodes CASSDGTSGRYNEQFF.

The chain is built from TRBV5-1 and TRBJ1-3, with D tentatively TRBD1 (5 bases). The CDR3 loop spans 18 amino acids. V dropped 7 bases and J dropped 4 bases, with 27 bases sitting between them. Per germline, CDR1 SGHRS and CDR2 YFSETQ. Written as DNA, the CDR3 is TGCGCCAGCGCACTGGAGGGGTCGTACAGGTTGGCCGGAAACACCATATATTTT. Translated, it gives CASALEGSYRLAGNTIYF.

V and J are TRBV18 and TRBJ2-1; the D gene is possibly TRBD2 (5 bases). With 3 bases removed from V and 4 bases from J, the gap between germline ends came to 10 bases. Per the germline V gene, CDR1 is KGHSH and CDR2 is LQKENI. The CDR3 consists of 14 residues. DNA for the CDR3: TGTGCCAGCTCACCCAGCGAGGGTTACAATGAGCAGTTCTTC. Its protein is CASSPSEGYNEQFF.

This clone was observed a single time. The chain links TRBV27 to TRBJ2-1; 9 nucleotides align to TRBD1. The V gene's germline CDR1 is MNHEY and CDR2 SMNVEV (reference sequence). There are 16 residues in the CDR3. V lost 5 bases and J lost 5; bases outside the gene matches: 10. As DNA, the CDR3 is TGTGCCAGCAGTCCTCGGGGGACAGGGATAAACAATGAGCAGTTCTTC. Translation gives CASSPRGTGINNEQFF.

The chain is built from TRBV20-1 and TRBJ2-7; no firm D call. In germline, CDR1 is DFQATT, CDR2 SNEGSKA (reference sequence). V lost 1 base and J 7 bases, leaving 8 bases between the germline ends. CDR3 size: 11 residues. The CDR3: CSARAREEQYF. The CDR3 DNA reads TGCAGTGCTAGAGCAAGGGAAGAGCAGTACTTC.

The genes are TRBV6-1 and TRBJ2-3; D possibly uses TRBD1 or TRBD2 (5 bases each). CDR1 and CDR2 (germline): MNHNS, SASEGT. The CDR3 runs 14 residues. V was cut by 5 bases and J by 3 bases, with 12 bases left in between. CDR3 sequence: CASSWVGATDTQYF. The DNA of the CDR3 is TGTGCCAGCAGTTGGGTCGGGGCGACAGATACGCAGTATTTT.

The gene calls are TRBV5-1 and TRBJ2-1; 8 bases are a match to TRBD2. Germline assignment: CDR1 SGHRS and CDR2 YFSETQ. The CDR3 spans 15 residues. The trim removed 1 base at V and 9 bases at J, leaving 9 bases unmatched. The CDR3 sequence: CASSLWTPGGGEQFF. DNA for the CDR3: TGCGCCAGCAGCTTGTGGACTCCCGGGGGGGGTGAGCAGTTCTTC. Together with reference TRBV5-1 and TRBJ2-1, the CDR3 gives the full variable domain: KAGVTQTPRYLIKTRGQQVTLSCSPISGHRSVSWYQQTPGQGLQFLFEYFSETQRNKGNFPGRFSGRQFSNSRSEMNVSTLELGDSALYLCASSLWTPGGGEQFFGPGTRLTVL.

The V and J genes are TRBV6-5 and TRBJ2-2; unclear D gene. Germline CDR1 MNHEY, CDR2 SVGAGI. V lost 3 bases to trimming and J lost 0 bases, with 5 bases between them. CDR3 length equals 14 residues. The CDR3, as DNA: TGTGCCAGCAGTTATAAAGCGAACACCGGGGAGCTGTTTTTT. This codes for CASSYKANTGELFF.

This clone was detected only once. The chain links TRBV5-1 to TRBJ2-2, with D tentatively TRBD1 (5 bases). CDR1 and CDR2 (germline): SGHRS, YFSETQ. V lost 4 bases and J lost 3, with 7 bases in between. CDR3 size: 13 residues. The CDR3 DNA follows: TGCGCCAGCAGCCTGACAGACACCGGGGAGCTGTTTTTT. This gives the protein CASSLTDTGELFF.

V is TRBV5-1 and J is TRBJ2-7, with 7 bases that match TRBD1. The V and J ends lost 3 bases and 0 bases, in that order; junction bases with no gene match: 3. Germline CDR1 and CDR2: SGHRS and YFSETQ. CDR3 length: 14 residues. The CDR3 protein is CASSWDSFSYEQYF. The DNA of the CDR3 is TGCGCCAGCAGCTGGGACAGCTTCTCCTACGAGCAGTACTTC.

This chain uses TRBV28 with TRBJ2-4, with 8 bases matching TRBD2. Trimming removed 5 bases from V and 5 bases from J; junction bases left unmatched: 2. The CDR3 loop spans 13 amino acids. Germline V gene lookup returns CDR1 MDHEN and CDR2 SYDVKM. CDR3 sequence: CASSPGGENIQYF. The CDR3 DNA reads TGTGCCAGCAGTCCGGGGGGGGAAAACATTCAGTACTTC.

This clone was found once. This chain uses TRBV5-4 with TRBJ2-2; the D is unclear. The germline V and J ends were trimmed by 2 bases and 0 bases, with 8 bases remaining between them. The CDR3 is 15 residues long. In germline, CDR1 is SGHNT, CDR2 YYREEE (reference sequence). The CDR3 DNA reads TGTGCCAGCAGCTTTAGGCCCCCGAACACCGGGGAGCTGTTTTTT. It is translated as CASSFRPPNTGELFF. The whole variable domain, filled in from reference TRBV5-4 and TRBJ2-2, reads ETGVTQSPTHLIKTRGQQVTLRCSSQSGHNTVSWYQQALGQGPQFIFQYYREEENGRGNFPPRFSGLQFPNYSSELNVNALELDDSALYLCASSFRPPNTGELFFGEGSRLTVL.